This T cell receptor (beta chain) stems from a study of T cell repertoires in cytomegalovirus infection. Study information: Matching HLA type and CMV infection were both indicated by public TCR beta signatures.

TCRdb passed the reads through MiXCR, listing each CDR3 protein once. The sample has under 300,000 distinct CDR3 sequences, 20% to 25% seen once. With 3 bases removed from V and 3 bases from J, the gap between germline ends came to 9 bases. Per germline, CDR1 SGHTA and CDR2 FQGNSA. CDR3 size: 14 residues. As regards this clonotype: The antigen is undetermined.

This chain links TRBV7-2 with TRBJ1-5; TRBD1 is a possible D gene (6 bases). This sample comprised cultured PBMCs, obtained from culture after CMV antigen stimulation. This sequence was found in a human donor in good health (CMV status not recorded). Some clones in this sample may be carry-over from other donors' samples. The CDR3 nucleotides read TGTGCCAGCAGCTTGCACAGGGACAATCAGCCCCAGCATTTT. The encoded protein is CASSLHRDNQPQHF.